This T cell receptor (beta chain) originates from a study of T cells in localized non-small cell lung cancer. Study results and limitations: Uninvolved adjacent lung, not tumor, had the highest T cell clonality. The study sequenced only one region of the tumor. As a result, intratumor heterogeneity could not be excluded and remains possible. Longer overall survival was associated with a higher density of T cells in the blood.

Using immunoSEQ multiplex PCR, the repertoire was profiled, and TCRdb retains in-frame clones only, with some absent. The sample has 50,000 to 70,000 clones, 80% to 95% seen once. Comments on this clone: Its antigen is undetermined.

V dropped 6 bases and J dropped 9 bases, with 18 bases sitting between them. Per the germline V gene, CDR1 is LNHDA and CDR2 is SQIVND (reference sequence). The CDR3 sequence is 14 residues long. The J gene is TRBJ2-1, the V gene TRBV19; D is unresolved. Here the sequenced sample was peripheral blood, taken before any cancer treatment. This TCR came from a man aged 35 to 69 with stage I lung adenocarcinoma. The DNA for the CDR3 is TGTGCCAGTAGCCCGCCAGCAATGATAGGTGAGCAGTTCTTC. This codes for CASSPPAMIGEQFF.